These 10 T cell receptor beta chains were sequenced from one sample in a study of post-analysis software for immune sequencing data. General study points: Roughly 5 TRBV segments occurring more often in patients than controls included TRBV5-6, TRBV5-1 and TRBV20-1.

Researchers reported that TCR beta cDNA libraries carried unique molecular identifiers. TCRdb processed the PCR reads anew with MiXCR; each CDR3 protein has one entry. The data contain hundreds of thousands of distinct CDR3 sequences, around 27% of them singletons. The antigens for these receptors are not known. The sample was blood. These receptors were taken from a girl aged 10-17 years with multiple sclerosis.

The chain is built from TRBV7-9 and TRBJ2-3; 8 positions agree with TRBD1. Trimming cost V 5 bases and J 3 bases; bases outside gene matches: 10. Germline assignment: CDR1 SEHNR and CDR2 FQNEAQ (reference sequence). The CDR3 totals 16 residues. The CDR3 nucleotides are TGTGCCAGCAGCGCAAGCGACAGGGGATTGACAGATACGCAGTATTTT. Translated: CASSASDRGLTDTQYF.

This clonotype was seen a handful of times. The chain uses TRBV2 and TRBJ2-1; D uncertain. V was cut by 6 bases and J by 1 base, with 13 bases left in between. In germline, CDR1 is SNHLY, CDR2 FYNNEI. CDR3 length: 15 amino acids. The CDR3, as DNA: TGTGCCAGCAGCGCCGGATCAGCATCCTACAATGAGCAGTTCTTC. Amino acid sequence: CASSAGSASYNEQFF.

This clonotype was observed many times. The rearrangement joins TRBV4-3 to TRBJ2-1; the match to TRBD2 covers 10 bases. The CDR3 consists of 15 residues. From germline, CDR1 is LGHNA and CDR2 YSLEER. The J segment lost 6 bases and the V segment lost 0 bases, leaving 2 bases of the junction unmatched. The CDR3 DNA reads as TGCGCCAGCAGCCAAGACAGCGGGAGGGTCAATGAGCAGTTCTTC. Translating it yields CASSQDSGRVNEQFF.

The rearrangement uses TRBV20-1 and TRBJ2-4; unclear D gene. This CDR3 contains 13 residues. Trimming cost V 1 base and J 0 bases, with 4 bases left between them. Germline V gene data show CDR1 as DFQATT and CDR2 as SNEGSKA (reference sequence). The CDR3 coding sequence is TGCAGTGCTAGAGGGAAAGCCAAAAACATTCAGTACTTC. Protein: CSARGKAKNIQYF.

This clonotype has just a few counts. The gene calls are TRBV7-2 and TRBJ2-5; 12 bases line up with TRBD2. Germline-derived CDR1 and CDR2 are SGHTA and FQGNSA. The CDR3 contains 16 residues. V shed 4 bases, J shed 4 bases, and the junction held 7 bases outside the gene matches. This chain's CDR3 is CASSSRGLAGRETQYF. The CDR3 nucleotides are TGTGCCAGCAGCTCAAGAGGACTAGCGGGAAGAGAGACCCAGTACTTC.

This clonotype occurred once. The CDR3 is CASSRRRSGPQHF. CDR3 in DNA: TGTGCCAGCAGCAGACGACGGAGTGGGCCCCAGCATTTT. V usage is TRBV7-2 and J usage is TRBJ1-5; D is undetermined. Deletions cut 5 bases from V and 9 bases from J, with 14 bases between. CDR3 length: 13 residues. Germline lookup yields CDR1 SGHTA and CDR2 FQGNSA. Using reference TRBV7-2 and TRBJ1-5 for the parts outside the CDR3, the full variable domain is GAGVSQSPSNKVTEKGKDVELRCDPISGHTALYWYRQSLGQGLEFLIYFQGNSAPDKSGLPSDRFSAERTGGSVSTLTIQRTQQEDSAVYLCASSRRRSGPQHFGDGTRLSIL.

This clonotype was seen at least ten times. This rearrangement joins TRBV28 to TRBJ1-6; 8 bases are a match to TRBD1. The germline V gene encodes CDR1 MDHEN and CDR2 SYDVKM. The CDR3 is 14 residues long. V was pared by 5 bases and J by 10 bases, with 7 bases of the junction left unmatched. CDR3 sequence: CASSPGTGGSPLHF. The DNA of the CDR3 is TGTGCCAGCAGTCCTGGGACAGGCGGGTCACCCCTCCACTTT. The full variable domain, its missing parts supplied by reference TRBV28 and TRBJ1-6, is DVKVTQSSRYLVKRTGEKVFLECVQDMDHENMFWYRQDPGLGLRLIYFSYDVKMKEKGDIPEGYSVSREKKERFSLILESASTNQTSMYLCASSPGTGGSPLHFGNGTRLTVT.

The V call is TRBV28, the J call TRBJ1-2; 8 nucleotides align to TRBD1. This CDR3 has 14 residues. Trimming took 3 bases from V and 8 from J; bases not matched to a gene: 8. From germline, CDR1 is MDHEN and CDR2 SYDVKM. CDR3 in DNA: TGTGCCAGCAGTTTGGACAGGGAAGTCGGGGGCTACACCTTC. Translation gives CASSLDREVGGYTF.

With regard to this clonotype: A clone one base away is much larger, so this may be a read error. The chain uses TRBV6-2 or TRBV6-3 and TRBJ2-7; D is unclear. Trimming pared 4 bases from V and 6 bases from J, leaving 13 bases between. From germline, CDR1 is MNHEY and CDR2 SVGEGT. The CDR3 totals 13 residues. The CDR3 here is CASSSSSSFEQYF. CDR3 DNA sequence: TGTGCCAGCAGTTCCTCCTCCAGCTTCGAGCAGTACTTC.

This clonotype was observed a few times. The rearrangement joins TRBV24-1 to TRBJ1-5; D perhaps matches TRBD1 (5 bases). Germline values: CDR1 KGHDR, CDR2 SFDVKD. Between the trimmed V and J ends, which lost 4 bases and 8 bases, there was a span of 11 bases. There are 13 residues in the CDR3. The CDR3 protein is CATSDRALEPQHF. CDR3 sequence (DNA): TGTGCCACCAGTGACAGGGCGCTGGAGCCCCAGCATTTT.